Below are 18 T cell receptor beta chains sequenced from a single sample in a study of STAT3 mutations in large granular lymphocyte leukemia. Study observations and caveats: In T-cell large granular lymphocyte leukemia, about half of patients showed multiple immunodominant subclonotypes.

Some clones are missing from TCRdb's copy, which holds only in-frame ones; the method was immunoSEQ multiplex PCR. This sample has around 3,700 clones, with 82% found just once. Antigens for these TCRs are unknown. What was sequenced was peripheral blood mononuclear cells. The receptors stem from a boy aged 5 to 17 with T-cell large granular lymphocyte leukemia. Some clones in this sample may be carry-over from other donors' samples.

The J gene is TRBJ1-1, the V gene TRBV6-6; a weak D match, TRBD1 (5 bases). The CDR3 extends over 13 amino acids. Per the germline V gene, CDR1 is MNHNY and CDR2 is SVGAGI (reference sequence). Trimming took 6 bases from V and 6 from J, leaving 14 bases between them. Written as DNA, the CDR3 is TGTGCCAGCAGCCCCCCACAGGTCCCTGAAGCTTTCTTT. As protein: CASSPPQVPEAFF.

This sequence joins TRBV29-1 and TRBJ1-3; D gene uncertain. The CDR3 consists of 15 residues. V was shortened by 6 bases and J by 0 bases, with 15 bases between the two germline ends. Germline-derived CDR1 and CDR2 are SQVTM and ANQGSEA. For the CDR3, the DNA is TGCAGCGTCTACTCCGCAGGAAACTCTGGAAACACCATATATTTT. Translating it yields CSVYSAGNSGNTIYF.

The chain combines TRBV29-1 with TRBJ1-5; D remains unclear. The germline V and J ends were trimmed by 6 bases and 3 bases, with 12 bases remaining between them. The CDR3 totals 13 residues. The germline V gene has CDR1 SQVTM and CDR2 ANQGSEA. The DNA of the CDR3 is TGCAGCGTCCCCGGCGGGTCCAATCAGCCCCAGCATTTT. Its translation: CSVPGGSNQPQHF.

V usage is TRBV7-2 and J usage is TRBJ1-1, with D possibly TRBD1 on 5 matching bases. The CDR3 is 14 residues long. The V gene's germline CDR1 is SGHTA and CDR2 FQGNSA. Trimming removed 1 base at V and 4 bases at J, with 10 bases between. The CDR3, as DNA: TGTGCCAGCAGCTTAGGGACACGGCTCACTGAAGCTTTCTTT. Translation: CASSLGTRLTEAFF.

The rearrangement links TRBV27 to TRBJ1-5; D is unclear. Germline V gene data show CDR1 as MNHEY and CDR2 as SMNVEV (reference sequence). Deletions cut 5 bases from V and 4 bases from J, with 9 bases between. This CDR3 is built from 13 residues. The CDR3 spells CASSVGPNQPQHF. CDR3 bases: TGTGCCAGCAGTGTAGGGCCGAATCAGCCCCAGCATTTT.

In nucleotides, the CDR3 is TGCGCCAGCAGCTTGGGGGGACAGGCTTCCTACGAGCAGTACTTC. Protein: CASSLGGQASYEQYF. The gene calls are TRBV5-1 and TRBJ2-7; TRBD1 agrees at 8 bases. This CDR3 has 15 amino acids. The germline V gene encodes CDR1 SGHRS and CDR2 YFSETQ. The trim removed 0 bases at V and 1 base at J, leaving 3 bases unmatched.

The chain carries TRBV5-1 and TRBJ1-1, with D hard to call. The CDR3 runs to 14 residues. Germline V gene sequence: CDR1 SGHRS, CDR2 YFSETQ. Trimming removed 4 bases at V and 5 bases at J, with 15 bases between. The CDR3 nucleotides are TGCGCCAGCAGCCCTGACAACCCGGGGACTGAAGCTTTCTTT. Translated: CASSPDNPGTEAFF.

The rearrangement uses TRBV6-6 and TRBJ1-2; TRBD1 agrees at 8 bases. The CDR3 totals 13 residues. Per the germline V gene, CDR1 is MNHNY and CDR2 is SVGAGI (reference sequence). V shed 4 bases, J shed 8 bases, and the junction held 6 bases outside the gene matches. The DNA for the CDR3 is TGTGCCAGCAGTTCAGGACAGGGTGGAGGCTACACCTTC. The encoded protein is CASSSGQGGGYTF.

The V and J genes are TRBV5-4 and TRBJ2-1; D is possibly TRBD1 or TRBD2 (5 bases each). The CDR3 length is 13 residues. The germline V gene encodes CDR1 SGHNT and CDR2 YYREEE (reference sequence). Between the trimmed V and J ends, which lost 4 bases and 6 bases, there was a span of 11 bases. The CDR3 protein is CASSPPRGNEQFF. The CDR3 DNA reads TGTGCCAGCAGCCCCCCGAGGGGCAATGAGCAGTTCTTC.

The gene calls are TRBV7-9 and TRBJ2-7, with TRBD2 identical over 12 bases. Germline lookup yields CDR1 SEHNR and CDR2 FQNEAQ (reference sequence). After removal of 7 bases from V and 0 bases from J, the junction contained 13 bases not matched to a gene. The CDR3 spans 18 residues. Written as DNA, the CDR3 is TGTGCCAGCACCGATGGGAGACTAGCGGGGGACAGCTCCTACGAGCAGTACTTC. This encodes CASTDGRLAGDSSYEQYF.

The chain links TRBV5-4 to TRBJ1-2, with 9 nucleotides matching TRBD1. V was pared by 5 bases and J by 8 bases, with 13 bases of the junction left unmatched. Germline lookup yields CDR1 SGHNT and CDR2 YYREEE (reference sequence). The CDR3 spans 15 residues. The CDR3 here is CASSLRDREVSGYTF. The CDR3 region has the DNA TGTGCCAGCAGTTTGAGGGACAGGGAAGTATCCGGCTACACCTTC.

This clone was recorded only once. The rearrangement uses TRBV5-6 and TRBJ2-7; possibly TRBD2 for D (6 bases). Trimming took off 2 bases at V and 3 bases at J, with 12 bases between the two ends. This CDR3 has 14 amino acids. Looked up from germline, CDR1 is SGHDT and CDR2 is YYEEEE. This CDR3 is CASSLGRQGYEQYF. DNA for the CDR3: TGTGCCAGCAGCTTAGGGAGGCAGGGCTACGAGCAGTACTTC. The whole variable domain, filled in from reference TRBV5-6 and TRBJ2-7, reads DAGVTQSPTHLIKTRGQQVTLRCSPKSGHDTVSWYQQALGQGPQFIFQYYEEEERQRGNFPDRFSGHQFPNYSSELNVNALLLGDSALYLCASSLGRQGYEQYFGPGTRLTVT.

CDR3 nucleotide sequence: TGTGCCAGCAGCTTCGGACGGGTTTCAACCGAGCAGTACTTC. Its protein product is CASSFGRVSTEQYF. V usage is TRBV7-8 and J usage is TRBJ2-7, with D uncertain. The length of the CDR3 is 14 residues. V gave up 3 bases and J gave up 6 bases, with 15 bases separating them. Germline V gives CDR1 SGHVS, CDR2 FQNEAQ.

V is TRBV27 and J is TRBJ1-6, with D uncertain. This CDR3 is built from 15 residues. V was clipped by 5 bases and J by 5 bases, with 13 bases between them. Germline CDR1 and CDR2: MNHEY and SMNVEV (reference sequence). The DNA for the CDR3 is TGTGCCAGCAGTGCGGGTCGAGAAAATAATTCACCCCTCCACTTT. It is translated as CASSAGRENNSPLHF.

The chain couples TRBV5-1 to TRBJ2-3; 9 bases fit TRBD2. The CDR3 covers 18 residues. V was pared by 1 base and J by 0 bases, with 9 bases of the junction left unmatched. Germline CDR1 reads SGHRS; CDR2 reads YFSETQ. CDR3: CASSLRGALAGSTDTQYF. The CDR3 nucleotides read TGCGCCAGCAGCTTGCGGGGGGCGCTAGCGGGGAGCACAGATACGCAGTATTTT.

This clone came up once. DNA for the CDR3: TGCGCCAGCAGCTTGGGTTACAGGGGGAACATTGGCACTGAAGCTTTCTTT. Translation: CASSLGYRGNIGTEAFF. The rearrangement joins TRBV5-1 to TRBJ1-1, with TRBD1 matching 8 bases. Germline V gene sequence: CDR1 SGHRS, CDR2 YFSETQ. The CDR3 is 17 amino acids. After removal of 0 bases from V and 4 bases from J, the junction contained 11 bases not matched to a gene.

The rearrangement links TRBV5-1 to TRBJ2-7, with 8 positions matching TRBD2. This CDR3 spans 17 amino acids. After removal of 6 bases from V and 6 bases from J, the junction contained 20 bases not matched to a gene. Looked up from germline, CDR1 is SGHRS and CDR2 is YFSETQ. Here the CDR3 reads CASMAMEFGRGTSEQYF. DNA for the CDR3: TGCGCCAGCATGGCAATGGAGTTCGGGAGAGGGACTAGCGAGCAGTACTTC.

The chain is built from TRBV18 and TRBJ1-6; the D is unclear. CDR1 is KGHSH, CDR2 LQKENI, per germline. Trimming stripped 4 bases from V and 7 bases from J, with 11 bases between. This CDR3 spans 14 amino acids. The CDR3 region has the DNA TGTGCCAGCTCACTTACAGACGGGAATTCACCCCTCCACTTT. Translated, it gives CASSLTDGNSPLHF.